These 26 T cell receptor beta chains came from one sample sequenced in a study of blood T cell repertoires in COVID-19 (dated by TCRdb to about 2020). Libraries were prepared through the immunoSEQ multiplex PCR assay. TCRdb retrieved this table from immuneACCESS and kept in-frame rearrangements only. Not all clones are present; in checked studies, unresolved V genes account for under half, and no reason is known for the remainder. Counted in this sample were roughly 200,000 clones; roughly 76% of them appeared once. Approximately 11% of the sample goes to the ten largest clones. Sequenced sample: peripheral blood. These receptors were taken from a woman between 40 and 50 years old with COVID-19, enrolled during active disease.

V gene TRBV14 combines with J gene TRBJ1-6; TRBD1 might be the D (5 bases). Trimming took 6 bases from V and 8 from J, leaving 17 bases between them. This CDR3 spans 15 amino acids. From germline, CDR1 is SGHDN and CDR2 FVKESK. This CDR3 reads CASRLGQGLDSPLHF. The CDR3 nucleotides read TGTGCCAGCAGATTAGGTCAGGGTCTGGATTCACCCCTCCACTTT.

The rearrangement links TRBV3-1 (or the pseudogene TRBV3-2) to TRBJ1-2, with D perhaps TRBD1 (6 bases). V was clipped by 1 base and J by 6 bases, with 12 bases between them. Germline loops: CDR1 LGHDT, CDR2 YNNKEL (reference sequence). The CDR3 is 14 residues long. The CDR3 sequence is CASSQAVGGHGYTF. CDR3 coding DNA: TGTGCCAGCAGCCAAGCCGTGGGGGGGCATGGCTACACCTTC.

The gene calls are TRBV6-6 and TRBJ2-1; maybe TRBD2 (5 bases). Germline V CDR1 and CDR2: MNHNY, SVGAGI (reference sequence). The CDR3 length is 14 residues. V was trimmed by 5 bases and J by 7 bases, leaving 15 bases between them. Here the CDR3 DNA reads TGTGCCAGCAGTCCTCACCCCAAGCGGAATGAGCAGTTCTTC. Amino acids: CASSPHPKRNEQFF.

The chain has TRBV12-5 and TRBJ1-2; D may be TRBD1 (6 bases). The CDR3 is 12 residues long. Between the trimmed V and J ends, which lost 5 bases and 8 bases, there was a span of 12 bases. Germline lookup yields CDR1 LGHNT and CDR2 FRNRAP. The CDR3 nucleotides are TGTGCTAGTGGTCAGGGGACATTCGGCTACACCTTC. It encodes CASGQGTFGYTF.

This chain uses TRBV19 with TRBJ2-1; TRBD1 might be the D (5 bases). CDR3 length: 14 amino acids. Germline V gene sequence: CDR1 LNHDA, CDR2 SQIVND (reference sequence). Trimming took 3 bases from V and 2 from J, leaving 8 bases between them. In DNA form, the CDR3 reads TGTGCCAGTAGTATCCAGGGTACCTACAATGAGCAGTTCTTC. Encoded protein: CASSIQGTYNEQFF. Full variable domain (missing parts from reference TRBV19 and TRBJ2-1): DGGITQSPKYLFRKEGQNVTLSCEQNLNHDAMYWYRQDPGQGLRLIYYSQIVNDFQKGDIAEGYSVSREKKESFPLTVTSAQKNPTAFYLCASSIQGTYNEQFFGPGTRLTVL.

This sequence joins TRBV7-6 and TRBJ2-7, with D perhaps TRBD2 (5 bases). The germline V gene has CDR1 SGHVS and CDR2 FNYEAQ. This CDR3 has 13 amino acids. V lost 7 bases, J lost 0 bases, and 10 bases lay in between. This CDR3 is CASTPGNSYEQYF. Written as DNA, the CDR3 is TGTGCCAGCACACCCGGGAACTCCTACGAGCAGTACTTC.

This rearrangement joins TRBV11-2 to TRBJ2-5; 8 nucleotides line up with TRBD1. V was pared by 5 bases and J by 2 bases, with 7 bases of the junction left unmatched. CDR1 and CDR2 (germline): SGHAT, FQNNGV. CDR3 length equals 15 residues. Written as DNA, the CDR3 is TGTGCCAGCAGCCCCAGGGGGCTAAGGCAAGAGACCCAGTACTTC. Translated: CASSPRGLRQETQYF.

The CDR3 coding sequence is TGTGCCAGCAGTTACAGGGGGCAGGCGCAGTATTTT. This sequence encodes CASSYRGQAQYF. The rearrangement joins TRBV11-2 to TRBJ2-3; 9 bases are shared with TRBD1. The CDR3 is 12 amino acids. CDR1 and CDR2 (germline): SGHAT, FQNNGV. After removal of 6 bases from V and 10 bases from J, the junction contained 5 bases not matched to a gene.

This clone came up a few times. The chain carries TRBV2 and TRBJ2-3; 8 bases line up with TRBD2. The V gene end was trimmed by 3 bases and the J gene end by 2 bases; junction bases not matched to a gene: 10. The germline V gene has CDR1 SNHLY and CDR2 FYNNEI. This CDR3 contains 17 residues. The CDR3: CASSEYVTSGFTDTQYF. The CDR3 DNA follows: TGTGCCAGCAGTGAGTATGTCACTAGCGGATTCACAGATACGCAGTATTTT.

The chain has TRBV6-4 and TRBJ1-1, with D possibly matching TRBD1 (5 bases). From germline, CDR1 is MRHNA and CDR2 SNTAGT. The CDR3 has 15 residues. Trimming removed 4 bases at V and 3 bases at J, with 15 bases between. The CDR3: CASSAGTGGDTEAFF. The CDR3 DNA sequence: TGTGCCAGCAGTGCCGGGACGGGCGGGGACACTGAAGCTTTCTTT.

The rearrangement links TRBV7-6 to TRBJ2-1; 7 nucleotides match TRBD2. The CDR3 covers 16 residues. CDR1 SGHVS and CDR2 FNYEAQ come from the germline V gene. V gave up 0 bases and J gave up 7 bases; unmatched junction bases: 9. CDR3 amino acids: CASSLAGGVLVNEQFF. The CDR3 nucleotides read TGTGCCAGCAGCTTAGCGGGGGGGGTGCTAGTGAATGAGCAGTTCTTC.

The J gene is TRBJ1-2, the V gene TRBV7-9; D remains ambiguous. The ends were cut back, 8 bases at V and 0 bases at J, with 16 bases in the middle. Germline CDR1 SEHNR, CDR2 FQNEAQ (reference sequence). The CDR3 length is 15 residues. CDR3 nucleotide sequence: TGTGCCAGCGGTATACCGACTGCGTCTAACTATGGCTACACCTTC. This gives the protein CASGIPTASNYGYTF.

V and J are TRBV2 and TRBJ2-6, with D hard to call. V was clipped by 6 bases and J by 1 base, with 13 bases between them. The CDR3 loop spans 16 amino acids. Germline V gene lookup returns CDR1 SNHLY and CDR2 FYNNEI. CDR3 sequence: CASRRQAMSGANVLTF. The CDR3 DNA reads as TGTGCCAGCAGACGGCAGGCAATGTCTGGGGCCAACGTCCTGACTTTC. Variable domain in full (rest from reference TRBV2 and TRBJ2-6): EPEVTQTPSHQVTQMGQEVILRCVPISNHLYFYWYRQILGQKVEFLVSFYNNEISEKSEIFDDQFSVERPDGSNFTLKIRSTKLEDSAMYFCASRRQAMSGANVLTFGAGSRLTVL.

The table lists this clone with a few counts. The chain has TRBV2 and TRBJ2-3; D gene unclear. The germline gives CDR1 SNHLY, CDR2 FYNNEI. V shed 5 bases and J shed 4 bases, with 10 bases lying between them. The CDR3 consists of 13 residues. The CDR3 bases are TGTGCCAGCAGTCCCGAGCTGGCAGATACGCAGTATTTT. Amino acids: CASSPELADTQYF.

The rearrangement joins TRBV7-9 to TRBJ2-5; D remains unclear. The V end was cut by 1 base, the J end by 5 bases, with 14 bases between. Germline V gives CDR1 SEHNR, CDR2 FQNEAQ (reference sequence). This CDR3 spans 15 amino acids. The DNA for the CDR3 is TGTGCCAGCAGCTTAGTGGCCGGTCGCAGGGAGACCCAGTACTTC. Protein sequence: CASSLVAGRRETQYF.

V gene TRBV7-3 combines with J gene TRBJ2-1, with a weak D call TRBD2 (6 bases). The CDR3 spans 15 residues. The germline gives CDR1 SGHTA, CDR2 FQGTGA. Trimming pared 3 bases from V and 6 bases from J, leaving 15 bases between. CDR3 sequence: CASSFAGTSLNEQFF. CDR3 DNA sequence: TGTGCCAGCAGCTTCGCCGGGACTTCCCTCAATGAGCAGTTCTTC.

The rearrangement joins TRBV9 to TRBJ2-5, with 11 bases matching TRBD2. Trimming cost V 0 bases and J 7 bases; bases outside gene matches: 14. The CDR3 runs to 18 residues. The germline V gene encodes CDR1 SGDLS and CDR2 YYNGEE. CDR3: CASSVATSGGAAGGTQYF. Here the CDR3 DNA reads TGTGCCAGCAGCGTAGCCACTAGCGGGGGAGCCGCGGGAGGGACCCAGTACTTC.

This clone was seen a handful of times. The rearrangement uses TRBV9 and TRBJ2-5, with 7 bases aligning to TRBD2. The CDR3 sequence is 15 residues long. The J segment lost 4 bases and the V segment lost 5 bases, leaving 11 bases of the junction unmatched. Germline V lookup: CDR1 SGDLS, CDR2 YYNGEE. The CDR3 DNA sequence: TGTGCCAGCAGTGCCCGGGGGGAAACGGGAGAGACCCAGTACTTC. This sequence encodes CASSARGETGETQYF.

The chain couples TRBV7-2 to TRBJ1-2; a weak D match, TRBD1 (6 bases). Germline V lookup: CDR1 SGHTA, CDR2 FQGNSA. CDR3 length: 14 amino acids. V lost 7 bases and J lost 9, with 21 bases in between. CDR3 region: CASTPTGTRFRYTF. For the CDR3, the DNA is TGTGCCAGCACCCCCACCGGGACACGGTTTCGCTACACCTTC.

V is TRBV27 and J is TRBJ2-7; perhaps TRBD2 as D (7 bases). CDR3 length equals 14 residues. Trimming shortened V by 5 bases and J by 4 bases, and 15 bases separated the two germline ends. Germline CDR1 MNHEY, CDR2 SMNVEV (reference sequence). For the CDR3, the DNA is TGTGCCAGCAGTCCTGGGGGGGCGGGATACGAGCAGTACGTC. Protein sequence: CASSPGGAGYEQYV.

The rearrangement uses TRBV11-2 and TRBJ1-3, with 7 bases lining up with TRBD1. V lost 8 bases to trimming and J lost 0 bases; unmatched junction nucleotides: 4. This CDR3 is built from 14 residues. The germline V gene has CDR1 SGHAT and CDR2 FQNNGV. CDR3 bases: TGTGCCAGCCACAGGGGAAGCTCTGGAAACACCATATATTTT. The encoded protein is CASHRGSSGNTIYF.

This chain connects TRBV9 to TRBJ1-2; D ambiguous. The V end was cut by 0 bases, the J end by 4 bases, with 10 bases between. The CDR3 consists of 14 residues. Germline lookup yields CDR1 SGDLS and CDR2 YYNGEE. CDR3 region: CASSVVPGLYGYTF. The CDR3 DNA reads TGTGCCAGCAGCGTAGTGCCAGGACTCTATGGCTACACCTTC.

The V and J genes are TRBV10-2 and TRBJ2-5; TRBD1 aligns across 7 bases. Germline V gene data show CDR1 as WSHSY and CDR2 as SAAADI. The CDR3 is made up of 13 amino acids. V lost 3 bases, J lost 3 bases, and 1 base stayed unmatched. Here the CDR3 DNA reads TGCGCCAGCAGTGAACAGGGGAAAGAGACCCAGTACTTC. Its translation is CASSEQGKETQYF.

This clone was seen a handful of times. The gene calls are TRBV29-1 and TRBJ1-5; possibly TRBD1 for D (6 bases). The CDR3 is 12 amino acids. Germline-derived CDR1 and CDR2 are SQVTM and ANQGSEA. V was clipped by 5 bases and J by 8 bases, with 13 bases between them. The CDR3 DNA reads TGCAGCGTTCTCGGGGGGCAGGAGCCCCAGCATTTT. This gives the protein CSVLGGQEPQHF.

This clone was seen more than once but under ten times. The rearrangement uses TRBV10-3 and TRBJ1-6; 8 positions agree with TRBD1. The CDR3 is 16 residues long. V trimming: 4 bases; J trimming: 4 bases; junction bases outside the gene matches: 6. Germline assignment: CDR1 ENHRY and CDR2 SYGVKD. CDR3 sequence (DNA): TGTGCCATCAGTGTCGGACAGGGACATTATAATTCACCCCTCCACTTT. Translating it yields CAISVGQGHYNSPLHF.

The chain carries TRBV5-6 and TRBJ2-2; 7 bases fit TRBD1. The CDR3 is 17 amino acids. The V and J ends lost 4 bases and 3 bases, in that order; junction bases with no gene match: 12. CDR1 is SGHDT and CDR2 is YYEEEE in the germline V gene. The CDR3, as DNA: TGTGCCAGCAGCAGTACAGGGGAGTCCAGGGACACCGGGGAGCTGTTTTTT. This codes for CASSSTGESRDTGELFF.